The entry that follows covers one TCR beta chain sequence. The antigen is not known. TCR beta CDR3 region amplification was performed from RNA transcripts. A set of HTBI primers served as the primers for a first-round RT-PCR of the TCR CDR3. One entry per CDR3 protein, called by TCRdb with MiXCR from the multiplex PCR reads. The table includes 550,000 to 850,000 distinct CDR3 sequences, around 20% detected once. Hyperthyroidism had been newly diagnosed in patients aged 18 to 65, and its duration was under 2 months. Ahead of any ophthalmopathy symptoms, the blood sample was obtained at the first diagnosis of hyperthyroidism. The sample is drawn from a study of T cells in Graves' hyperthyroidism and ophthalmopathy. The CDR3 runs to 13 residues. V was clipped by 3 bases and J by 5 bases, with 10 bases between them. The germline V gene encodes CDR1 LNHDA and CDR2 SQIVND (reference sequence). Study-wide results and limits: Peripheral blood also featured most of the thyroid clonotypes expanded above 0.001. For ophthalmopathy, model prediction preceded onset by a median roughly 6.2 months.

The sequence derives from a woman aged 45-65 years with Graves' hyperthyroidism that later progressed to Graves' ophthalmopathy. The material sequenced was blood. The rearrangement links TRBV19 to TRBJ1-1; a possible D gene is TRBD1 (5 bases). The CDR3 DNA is TGTGCCAGTAGTATCAGGGTGGTGACTGAAGCTTTCTTT. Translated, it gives CASSIRVVTEAFF.